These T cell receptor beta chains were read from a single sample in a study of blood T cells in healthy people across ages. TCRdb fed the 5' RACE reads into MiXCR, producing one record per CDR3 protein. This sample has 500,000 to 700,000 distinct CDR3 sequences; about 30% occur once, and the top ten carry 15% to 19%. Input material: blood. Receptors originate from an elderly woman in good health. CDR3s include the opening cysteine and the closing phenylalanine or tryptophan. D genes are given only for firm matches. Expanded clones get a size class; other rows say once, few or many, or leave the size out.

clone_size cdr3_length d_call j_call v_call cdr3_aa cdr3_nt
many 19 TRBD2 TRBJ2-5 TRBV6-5 CASSYSALLAGGYQETQYF TGTGCCAGCAGTTACTCCGCCTTACTAGCGGGGGGTTACCAAGAGACCCAGTACTTC
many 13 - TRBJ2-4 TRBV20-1 CSADLIGSRPRYF TGCAGTGCTGACCTAATCGGCAGCCGTCCTAGGTACTTC
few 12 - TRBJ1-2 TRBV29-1 CSVDGFNHGYTF TGCAGCGTTGATGGTTTTAACCATGGCTACACCTTC
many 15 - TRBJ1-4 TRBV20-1 CSATQPAATNEKLFF TGCAGTGCTACCCAGCCTGCTGCAACTAATGAAAAACTGTTTTTT
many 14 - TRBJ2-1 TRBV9 CASSVQAAGSEQFF TGTGCCAGCAGCGTGCAAGCTGCAGGGAGTGAGCAGTTCTTC
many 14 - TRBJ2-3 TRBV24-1 CATSDGLTADTQYF TGTGCCACCAGTGATGGTCTAACAGCAGATACGCAGTATTTT
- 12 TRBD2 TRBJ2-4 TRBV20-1 CSATSGKSIQYF TGCAGTGCTACGAGCGGGAAAAGCATTCAGTACTTC
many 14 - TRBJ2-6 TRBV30 CACTRESGANVLTF TGTGCCTGTACCCGGGAATCTGGGGCCAACGTCCTGACTTTC
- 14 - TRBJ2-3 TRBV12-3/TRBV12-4 CASSLAATADAQYF TGTGCCAGCAGTTTAGCAGCCACAGCAGATGCGCAGTATTTT
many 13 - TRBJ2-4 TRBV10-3 CAISDDGKNIQYF TGTGCCATCAGTGACGACGGCAAAAACATTCAGTACTTC
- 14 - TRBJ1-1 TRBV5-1 CASSLRSRDTEAFF TGCGCCAGCAGCTTGAGGAGCAGGGACACTGAAGCTTTCTTT
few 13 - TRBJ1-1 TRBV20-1 CSARAQWMAEAFF TGCAGTGCTAGGGCACAGTGGATGGCTGAAGCTTTCTTT
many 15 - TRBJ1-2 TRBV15 CATSTSARWYYGYTF TGTGCCACCAGCACCAGCGCCAGGTGGTACTATGGCTACACCTTC
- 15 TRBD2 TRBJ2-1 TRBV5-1 CASSKTSGAYNEQFF TGCGCCAGCAGCAAGACTAGCGGGGCATACAATGAGCAGTTCTTC
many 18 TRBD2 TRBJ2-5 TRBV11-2 CASTFWASGGAGEETQYF TGTGCCAGCACCTTCTGGGCTAGCGGGGGGGCCGGAGAAGAGACCCAGTACTTC
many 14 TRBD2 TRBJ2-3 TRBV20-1 CSAGLAGGSDTQYF TGCAGTGCTGGACTAGCGGGGGGGTCAGATACGCAGTATTTT
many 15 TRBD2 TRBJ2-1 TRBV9 CASGELAGGRDEQFF TGTGCCTCCGGAGAACTAGCGGGGGGGCGAGATGAGCAGTTCTTC
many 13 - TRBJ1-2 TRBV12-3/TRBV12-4 CASSLRPNYGYTF TGTGCCAGCAGTTTACGACCAAACTATGGCTACACCTTC
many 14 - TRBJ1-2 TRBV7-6 CASSLTDRNYGYTF TGTGCCAGCAGCTTGACGGACAGAAACTATGGCTACACCTTC
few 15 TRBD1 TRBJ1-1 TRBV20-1 CSARPPTGGTTEAFF TGCAGTGCTAGACCACCGACAGGGGGTACAACTGAAGCTTTCTTT
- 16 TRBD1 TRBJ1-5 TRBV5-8 CASSQGTGGFNQPQHF TGTGCCAGCAGCCAAGGGACAGGGGGCTTCAATCAGCCCCAGCATTTT
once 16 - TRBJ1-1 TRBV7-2 CAGSLRPGTAGTEAFF TGTGCCGGCAGCTTAAGACCAGGGACCGCGGGTACTGAAGCTTTCTTT
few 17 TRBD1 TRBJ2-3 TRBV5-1 CASSSSQGARGTDSQYF TGCGCCAGCAGCTCATCCCAGGGGGCGCGTGGCACAGATTCGCAGTATTTT
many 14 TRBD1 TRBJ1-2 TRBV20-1 CSAGIRGRDYGYTF TGCAGTGCTGGGATCAGGGGGCGCGACTATGGCTACACCTTC
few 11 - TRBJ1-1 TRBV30 CAWSVSTEAFF TGTGCCTGGAGTGTAAGCACTGAAGCTTTCTTT
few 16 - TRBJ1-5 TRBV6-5 CASRRGETYSNQPQHF TGTGCCAGCAGACGCGGGGAAACCTATAGCAATCAGCCCCAGCATTTT
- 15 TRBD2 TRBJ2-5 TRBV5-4 CASSRQTSGRETQYF TGTGCCAGCAGCCGCCAGACTAGCGGCCGAGAGACCCAGTACTTC
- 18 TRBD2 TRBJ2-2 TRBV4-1 CASSQDLGGTSNTGELFF TGCGCCAGCAGCCAAGATTTGGGGGGGACTTCGAACACCGGGGAGCTGTTTTTT
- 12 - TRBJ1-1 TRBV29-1 CSVGNGGTEAFF TGCAGCGTTGGGAATGGGGGCACTGAAGCTTTCTTT
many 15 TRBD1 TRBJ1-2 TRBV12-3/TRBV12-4 CASSPQGAKGYGYTF TGTGCCAGCAGCCCACAGGGGGCTAAGGGCTATGGCTACACCTTC
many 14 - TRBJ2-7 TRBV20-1 CSARWTEANYEQYF TGCAGTGCTAGGTGGACAGAAGCGAATTACGAGCAGTACTTC
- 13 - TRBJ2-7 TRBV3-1 CASSQSTPYEQYF TGTGCCAGCAGCCAGTCTACTCCTTACGAGCAGTACTTC
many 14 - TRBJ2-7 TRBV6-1 CASSAHRDTYEQYF TGTGCCAGCAGTGCCCACAGGGACACCTACGAGCAGTACTTC
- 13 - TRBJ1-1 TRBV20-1 CSAPSHQGTEAFF TGCAGTGCCCCCTCGCACCAAGGGACTGAAGCTTTCTTT
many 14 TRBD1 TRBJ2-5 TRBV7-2 CASSPGQGGETQYF TGTGCCAGCAGCCCGGGACAGGGAGGAGAGACCCAGTACTTC
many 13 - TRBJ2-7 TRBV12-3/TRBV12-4 CASELGGFGEQYF TGTGCCAGCGAGCTCGGGGGCTTCGGCGAGCAGTACTTC
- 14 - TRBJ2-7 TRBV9 CASSPSGGGNEQYF TGTGCCAGCAGCCCCTCTGGAGGGGGTAACGAGCAGTACTTC
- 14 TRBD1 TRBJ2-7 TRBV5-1 CASSFDRGLDEQYF TGCGCCAGCAGCTTCGACAGGGGGCTCGACGAGCAGTACTTC
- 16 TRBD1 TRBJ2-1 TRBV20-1 CSARVFGQGVAYEQFF TGCAGTGCTAGAGTGTTTGGACAGGGGGTAGCCTACGAGCAGTTCTTC
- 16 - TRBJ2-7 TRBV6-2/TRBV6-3 CASGDTVRVHRDEQYF TGTGCCAGCGGCGATACGGTAAGGGTACATCGAGACGAGCAGTACTTC
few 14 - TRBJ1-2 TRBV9 CASSFREVGYGYTF TGTGCCAGCAGCTTCCGAGAGGTGGGCTATGGCTACACCTTC